This TCR beta chain was sequenced during a study of blood T cell repertoires in COVID-19. Sequencing was performed with immunoSEQ multiplex PCR; in TCRdb, only in-frame clones are kept and a portion is missing. Among around 180,000 clones, around 80% were seen once, and the ten largest hold 10% to 15%. Germline V gene data show CDR1 as SEHNR and CDR2 as FQNEAQ (reference sequence). Trimming left V 0 bases short and J 4 bases short, with 13 bases between. This CDR3 comprises 17 residues. Material for sequencing was peripheral blood. The TCR originated in an elderly woman with COVID-19, enrolled during active disease. The rearrangement joins TRBV7-9 to TRBJ1-6, with a weak D call TRBD1 (6 bases). The CDR3 sequence is CASSLAQDTGYNSPLHF. The CDR3 DNA follows: TGTGCCAGCAGCTTAGCGCAGGATACAGGGTATAATTCACCCCTCCACTTT.